Shown below are 26 T cell receptor beta chains from a single sample sequenced in a study of technical replicates of blood from several donors. Produced via immunoSEQ multiplex PCR; TCRdb's table is partial and in-frame only. This sample has about 83,000 clones, with over 85% found just once. The source material was T cells isolated from PBMCs. These TCRs come from a human donor in good health.

V and J are TRBV15 and TRBJ2-5; TRBD2 matches 14 bases. Germline V gene data show CDR1 as LNHNV and CDR2 as YYDKDF (reference sequence). Trimming at V came to 8 bases and at J to 4 bases, leaving 21 bases not matched to a gene. This CDR3 region has 20 residues. In DNA, the CDR3 is TGTGCCACCGTCCGGGACATAGTCCGACTAGCGGGAGGGCCTGGAGAGACCCAGTACTTC. Its translation: CATVRDIVRLAGGPGETQYF.

CDR3 in DNA: TGTGCCAGTAGTATTGAGGCAGGGAACGGAATAGAGCCCCAGCATTTT. This sequence encodes CASSIEAGNGIEPQHF. The chain links TRBV19 to TRBJ1-5; perhaps TRBD1 as D (5 bases). The CDR3 consists of 16 residues. Trimming shortened V by 3 bases and J by 8 bases, and 20 bases separated the two germline ends. CDR1 and CDR2 from the germline V gene are LNHDA and SQIVND (reference sequence).

The chain recombines TRBV5-6 with TRBJ2-3, with 8 bases identical to TRBD2. CDR3 length: 17 amino acids. After removal of 0 bases from V and 6 bases from J, the junction contained 12 bases not matched to a gene. The germline CDR1 and CDR2 sequences are SGHDT and YYEEEE. The CDR3 is CASSLAGTGGLSDTQYF. CDR3 nucleotides: TGTGCCAGCAGCTTGGCCGGAACGGGAGGGTTATCGGATACGCAGTATTTT.

This chain joins TRBV4-1 and TRBJ1-2; TRBD1 might be the D (5 bases). Trimming removed 1 base at V and 4 bases at J, with 13 bases between. Germline CDR1 MGHRA, CDR2 YSYEKL. CDR3 length: 15 amino acids. Written as DNA, the CDR3 is TGCGCCAGCAGCCAAGGGGGCGTGGGTTTCTATGGCTACACCTTC. It translates to CASSQGGVGFYGYTF.

This clone came up once. V and J are TRBV5-1 and TRBJ2-3, with 10 positions matching TRBD1. Per germline, CDR1 SGHRS and CDR2 YFSETQ. The CDR3 totals 16 residues. V shed 0 bases, J shed 3 bases, and the junction held 4 bases outside the gene matches. CDR3 sequence (DNA): TGCGCCAGCAGCTTGGCCGGGACAGGGGAGACAGATACGCAGTATTTT. The encoded protein is CASSLAGTGETDTQYF.

The genes are TRBV18 and TRBJ1-1; a weak D match, TRBD1 (6 bases). V lost 6 bases and J 1 base, leaving 9 bases between the germline ends. The CDR3 is made up of 13 amino acids. The germline gives CDR1 KGHSH, CDR2 LQKENI. The CDR3 here is CASSLTGNTEAFF. The CDR3, as DNA: TGTGCCAGCTCCTTGACAGGGAACACTGAAGCTTTCTTT.

V usage is TRBV9 and J usage is TRBJ2-1; D ambiguous. Germline-derived CDR1 and CDR2 are SGDLS and YYNGEE. CDR3 length equals 13 residues. The V end was cut by 0 bases, the J end by 6 bases, with 7 bases between. In DNA, the CDR3 is TGTGCCAGCAGCGTAGTGACTTCCAATGAGCAGTTCTTC. This gives the protein CASSVVTSNEQFF.

The chain combines TRBV11-2 with TRBJ2-1; TRBD1 matches 8 bases. There are 14 residues in the CDR3. The V and J ends lost 4 bases and 7 bases, in that order; junction bases with no gene match: 6. Germline V gives CDR1 SGHAT, CDR2 FQNNGV. CDR3 region: CASSSMTGANEQFF. The CDR3 bases are TGTGCCAGCAGCTCGATGACAGGGGCAAATGAGCAGTTCTTC.

The rearrangement links TRBV28 to TRBJ1-5, with TRBD1 identical over 8 bases. V was pared by 5 bases and J by 1 base, with 10 bases of the junction left unmatched. This CDR3 spans 17 amino acids. The V gene's germline CDR1 is MDHEN and CDR2 SYDVKM. CDR3 coding DNA: TGTGCCAGCAGTCCGAGACAGGGGATGTGGAGCAATCAGCCCCAGCATTTT. This sequence encodes CASSPRQGMWSNQPQHF. The full variable domain, rest sourced from reference TRBV28 and TRBJ1-5, is DVKVTQSSRYLVKRTGEKVFLECVQDMDHENMFWYRQDPGLGLRLIYFSYDVKMKEKGDIPEGYSVSREKKERFSLILESASTNQTSMYLCASSPRQGMWSNQPQHFGDGTRLSIL.

This rearrangement joins TRBV27 to TRBJ1-1; D uncertain. V shed 6 bases and J shed 4 bases, with 15 bases lying between them. CDR1 is MNHEY, CDR2 SMNVEV, per germline (reference sequence). There are 14 residues in the CDR3. The CDR3: CASSAGDTTTEAFF. The CDR3 nucleotides are TGTGCCAGCAGCGCCGGGGATACCACCACTGAAGCTTTCTTT.

The V and J genes are TRBV19 and TRBJ1-5; D possibly corresponds to TRBD1 (5 bases). Per germline, CDR1 LNHDA and CDR2 SQIVND (reference sequence). This CDR3 has 14 residues. V was cut by 9 bases and J by 0 bases, with 12 bases left in between. The CDR3 DNA sequence: TGTGCCAGCCGGGGCGGGGTTAGCAATCAGCCCCAGCATTTT. Translated: CASRGGVSNQPQHF. The full variable domain, with the rest looked up from reference TRBV19 and TRBJ1-5, is DGGITQSPKYLFRKEGQNVTLSCEQNLNHDAMYWYRQDPGQGLRLIYYSQIVNDFQKGDIAEGYSVSREKKESFPLTVTSAQKNPTAFYLCASRGGVSNQPQHFGDGTRLSIL.

The chain recombines TRBV12-5 with TRBJ1-1, with D maybe TRBD1 (6 bases). V was shortened by 0 bases and J by 5 bases, with 28 bases between the two germline ends. Germline V gene sequence: CDR1 LGHNT, CDR2 FRNRAP. The CDR3 is 20 residues long. The CDR3, as DNA: TGTGCTAGTGGTTTGGTCTTACAGGGTCCCACAACGGGACGGACGACTGAAGCTTTCTTT. Protein sequence: CASGLVLQGPTTGRTTEAFF.

V and J are TRBV28 and TRBJ1-5; 7 nucleotides agree with TRBD1. The CDR3 covers 16 residues. V dropped 2 bases and J dropped 1; count of bases not matched to a gene: 5. Germline V gene sequence: CDR1 MDHEN, CDR2 SYDVKM. CDR3 region: CASSLVSRGSNQPQHF. CDR3 bases: TGTGCCAGCAGTTTAGTATCCAGGGGGAGCAATCAGCCCCAGCATTTT.

The chain combines TRBV2 with TRBJ1-1; 7 bases agree with TRBD1. J was trimmed by 0 bases and V by 3 bases; bases with no gene match: 7. The CDR3 runs 16 residues. Germline assignment: CDR1 SNHLY and CDR2 FYNNEI. The CDR3 coding sequence is TGTGCCAGCAGTGACCCGACGACAGGGCTGAACACTGAAGCTTTCTTT. Protein: CASSDPTTGLNTEAFF.

The chain carries TRBV11-3 and TRBJ1-2; perhaps TRBD1 as D (6 bases). The CDR3 length is 14 residues. Trimming pared 2 bases from V and 4 bases from J, leaving 11 bases between. Germline V lookup: CDR1 SGHNT, CDR2 YENEEA. CDR3 coding DNA: TGTGCCAGCAGCTTAAACAGGGTAGTCTATGGCTACACCTTC. As protein: CASSLNRVVYGYTF.

This chain links TRBV6-5 with TRBJ2-1, with 9 bases fitting TRBD1. From germline, CDR1 is MNHEY and CDR2 SVGAGI. The CDR3 runs to 16 residues. The trim removed 0 bases at V and 4 bases at J, leaving 4 bases unmatched. The CDR3 loop reads CASSYSDRGFYNEQFF. CDR3 DNA sequence: TGTGCCAGCAGTTACTCCGACAGGGGGTTTTACAATGAGCAGTTCTTC.

This sequence joins TRBV6-6 and TRBJ1-3, with 7 positions matching TRBD1. V trimming: 1 base; J trimming: 0 bases; junction bases outside the gene matches: 3. The CDR3 runs 16 residues. Germline V gene lookup returns CDR1 MNHNY and CDR2 SVGAGI (reference sequence). The CDR3 here is CASSYWTGLSGNTIYF. The CDR3 nucleotides are TGTGCCAGCAGTTACTGGACAGGTCTCTCTGGAAACACCATATATTTT.

In this sample, this clone turned up once. The chain links TRBV5-4 to TRBJ2-3, with D uncertain. The CDR3 extends over 13 amino acids. CDR1 SGHNT and CDR2 YYREEE come from the germline V gene (reference sequence). Between the trimmed V and J ends, which lost 4 bases and 1 base, there was a span of 7 bases. The CDR3 coding sequence is TGTGCCAGCAGCAGGAGCGGCACAGATACGCAGTATTTT. Amino acids: CASSRSGTDTQYF.

This clone was counted at least ten times. Written as DNA, the CDR3 is TGCGCCAGCAGCCAATTAATAACGGTACACACCGGGGAGCTGTTTTTT. Its translation: CASSQLITVHTGELFF. V and J are TRBV4-1 and TRBJ2-2; D is unclear. V lost 2 bases and J 3 bases, leaving 13 bases between the germline ends. Germline CDR1 and CDR2: MGHRA and YSYEKL. CDR3 size: 16 residues.

This chain links TRBV5-5 with TRBJ1-5; 12 bases are shared with TRBD1. J was trimmed by 7 bases and V by 3 bases; bases with no gene match: 5. CDR3 size: 15 residues. Germline V gene sequence: CDR1 SGHKS, CDR2 YYEKEE (reference sequence). The CDR3 nucleotides read TGTGCCAGCAGCTGGGGACAGGGGGCTGGACAGCCCCAGCATTTT. Its protein product is CASSWGQGAGQPQHF.

This chain uses TRBV4-2 with TRBJ2-1; 9 bases agree with TRBD2. J lost 1 base, V lost 3 bases, and 22 bases had no gene match. CDR3 length equals 22 residues. Germline values: CDR1 LGHNA, CDR2 YNFKEQ. The CDR3 region is CASSHPINGGPSGTLSYNEQFF. As DNA, the CDR3 is TGTGCCAGCAGCCATCCCATCAACGGCGGCCCTAGCGGGACGTTATCCTACAATGAGCAGTTCTTC.

V is TRBV2 and J is TRBJ2-3, with TRBD1 matching 10 bases. CDR3 length equals 13 residues. V was pared by 11 bases and J by 3 bases, with 5 bases of the junction left unmatched. Germline values: CDR1 SNHLY, CDR2 FYNNEI. CDR3 in DNA: TGTGCCGGGGGGACAGGGGAGACAGATACGCAGTATTTT. Translation: CAGGTGETDTQYF. Based on the CDR3 plus reference TRBV2 and TRBJ2-3, the full variable domain is EPEVTQTPSHQVTQMGQEVILRCVPISNHLYFYWYRQILGQKVEFLVSFYNNEISEKSEIFDDQFSVERPDGSNFTLKIRSTKLEDSAMYFCAGGTGETDTQYFGPGTRLTVL.

V is TRBV28 and J is TRBJ2-7; D is possibly TRBD2 (6 bases). The CDR3 length is 12 residues. Per germline, CDR1 MDHEN and CDR2 SYDVKM. V was clipped by 7 bases and J by 5 bases, with 12 bases between them. The CDR3 nucleotides read TGTGCCAGCAAGGGAGGTTTCGACGAGCAGTACTTC. Protein product: CASKGGFDEQYF.

This chain uses TRBV11-3 with TRBJ1-2; D remains ambiguous. The germline V and J ends were trimmed by 6 bases and 5 bases, with 13 bases remaining between them. This CDR3 is built from 13 residues. Per germline, CDR1 SGHNT and CDR2 YENEEA. The DNA of the CDR3 is TGTGCCAGCAGTTTCTGGGAGAGATATGGCTACACCTTC. The encoded protein is CASSFWERYGYTF.

This chain links TRBV30 with TRBJ1-2; D uncertain. CDR1 is GTSNPN, CDR2 SVGIG, per germline (reference sequence). This CDR3 spans 14 amino acids. V lost 3 bases, J lost 1 base, and 12 bases lay in between. CDR3 bases: TGTGCCTGGAGGGGAGCGGCCAATAACTATGGCTACACCTTC. It encodes CAWRGAANNYGYTF.

The gene calls are TRBV4-2 and TRBJ1-6; D is undetermined. The length of the CDR3 is 16 residues. Trimming took off 0 bases at V and 5 bases at J, with 11 bases between the two ends. Germline CDR1 reads LGHNA; CDR2 reads YNFKEQ. The CDR3 DNA reads as TGTGCCAGCAGCCAAGAGAGGGCCCGCAATAATTCACCCCTCCACTTT. It specifies CASSQERARNNSPLHF.